The entry below gives a single T cell receptor beta chain sequence along with its context. J was trimmed by 10 bases and V by 7 bases; bases with no gene match: 4. The CDR3 length is 11 residues. The germline CDR1 and CDR2 sequences are SNHLY and FYNNEI. Sequencing used immunoSEQ multiplex PCR; TCRdb keeps in-frame clones, though not all of them. In the table there are about 150,000 clones, around 79% of which are singletons. This record belongs to a study of blood T cell repertoires in COVID-19. J is TRBJ1-1 and V is TRBV2; TRBD1 matches at 9 bases. Sequencing was performed on peripheral blood. This TCR was recovered from a man older than 75 with acute or convalescent COVID-19. CDR3 DNA sequence: TGTGCCAGCACCCCGGACAGGGGAGCTTTCTTT. Its protein is CASTPDRGAFF.